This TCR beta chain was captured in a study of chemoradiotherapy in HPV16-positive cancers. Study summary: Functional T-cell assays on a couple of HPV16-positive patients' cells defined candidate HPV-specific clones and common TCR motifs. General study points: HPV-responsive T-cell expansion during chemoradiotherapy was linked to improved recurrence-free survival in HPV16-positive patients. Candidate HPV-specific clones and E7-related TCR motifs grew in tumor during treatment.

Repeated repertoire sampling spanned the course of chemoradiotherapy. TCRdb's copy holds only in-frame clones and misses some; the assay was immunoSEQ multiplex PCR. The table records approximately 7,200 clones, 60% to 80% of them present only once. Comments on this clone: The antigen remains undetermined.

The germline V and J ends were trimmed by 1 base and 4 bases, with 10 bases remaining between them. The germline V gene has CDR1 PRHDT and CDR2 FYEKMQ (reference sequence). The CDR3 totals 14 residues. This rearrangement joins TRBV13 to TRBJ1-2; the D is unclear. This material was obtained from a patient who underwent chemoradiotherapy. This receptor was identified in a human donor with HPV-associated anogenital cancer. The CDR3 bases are TGTGCCAGCAGCTTAGCGCACCCATTCTATGGCTACACCTTC. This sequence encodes CASSLAHPFYGYTF.